What follows are 12 T cell receptor beta chains derived from one specimen sequenced in a study of cytomegalovirus exposure and HLA in healthy donors. Use of 60 Vbeta and 13 Jbeta primers characterized the PCR. The data were produced by immunoSEQ multiplex PCR, yet TCRdb's version contains in-frame clones alone and is incomplete. Found here are roughly 200,000 clones, around 78% of them singletons; the top ten hold roughly 14%. Source material: PBMCs. These receptors all come from a young woman in good health and CMV-seropositive.

This clone was detected once. The gene calls are TRBV27 and TRBJ2-3, with TRBD2 identical over 9 bases. V lost 6 bases to trimming and J lost 1 base; unmatched junction nucleotides: 8. CDR3 length equals 16 residues. CDR1 and CDR2 from the germline V gene are MNHEY and SMNVEV (reference sequence). CDR3 nucleotides: TGTGCCAGCAGGGACCTCGCTAGCGGGGGCACAGATACGCAGTATTTT. The encoded protein is CASRDLASGGTDTQYF.

V and J are TRBV7-8 and TRBJ2-1, with 9 bases that match TRBD1. The CDR3 sequence is 20 residues long. Trimming at V came to 3 bases and at J to 4 bases, leaving 19 bases not matched to a gene. Germline CDR1 is SGHVS and CDR2 is FQNEAQ. The CDR3 nucleotides read TGTGCCAGCAGCTTTTTAAGATGGGACAGGGTCCCTCAAAAATACAATGAGCAGTTCTTC. Its protein is CASSFLRWDRVPQKYNEQFF. Full variable domain (rest looked up from reference TRBV7-8 and TRBJ2-1): GAGVSQSPRYKVAKRGQDVALRCDPISGHVSLFWYQQALGQGPEFLTYFQNEAQLDKSGLPSDRFFAERPEGSVSTLKIQRTQQEDSAVYLCASSFLRWDRVPQKYNEQFFGPGTRLTVL.

The chain carries TRBV4-2 and TRBJ1-2; the D gene is possibly TRBD1 (6 bases). V lost 0 bases, J lost 1 base, and 12 bases lay in between. Germline CDR1 reads LGHNA; CDR2 reads YNFKEQ. The CDR3 totals 16 residues. Written as DNA, the CDR3 is TGTGCCAGCAGCCAAGATCGGCAGGGGCTTAACTATGGCTACACCTTC. Its translation is CASSQDRQGLNYGYTF.

This chain links TRBV18 with TRBJ2-3, with D tentatively TRBD2 (6 bases). V lost 3 bases, J lost 1 base, and 17 bases lay in between. Germline-derived CDR1 and CDR2 are KGHSH and LQKENI. The CDR3 has 17 amino acids. This chain's CDR3 is CASSPQLWGDGTDTQYF. In nucleotides, the CDR3 is TGTGCCAGCTCACCTCAACTCTGGGGGGATGGCACAGATACGCAGTATTTT.

The CDR3 loop reads CASRLAEETTNTQYF. CDR3 DNA sequence: TGTGCCAGCCGACTAGCGGAAGAGACCACAAATACGCAGTATTTT. The rearrangement uses TRBV21-1 and TRBJ2-3; TRBD2 is the table's D call, not checked against the DNA. TRBV21-1 is deemed a pseudogene. The CDR3 extends over 15 amino acids.

The table lists this clone with a few counts. V gene TRBV15 combines with J gene TRBJ2-7; possibly TRBD1 for D (6 bases). The V gene's germline CDR1 is LNHNV and CDR2 YYDKDF (reference sequence). Trimming left V 4 bases short and J 4 bases short, with 11 bases between. The CDR3 length is 13 residues. The CDR3: CATSKDRRYEQYF. In nucleotides, the CDR3 is TGTGCCACCAGCAAGGACAGACGATACGAGCAGTACTTC. Together with reference TRBV15 and TRBJ2-7, the CDR3 gives the full variable domain: DAMVIQNPRYQVTQFGKPVTLSCSQTLNHNVMYWYQQKSSQAPKLLFHYYDKDFNNEADTPDNFQSRRPNTSFCFLDIRSPGLGDTAMYLCATSKDRRYEQYFGPGTRLTVT.

The chain recombines TRBV2 with TRBJ2-7, with 10 bases aligning to TRBD2. J lost 3 bases, V lost 6 bases, and 8 bases had no gene match. The germline V gene encodes CDR1 SNHLY and CDR2 FYNNEI. This CDR3 region has 15 residues. In DNA form, the CDR3 reads TGTGCCAGCAGGAGGGGACTAGCGCACTACTACGAGCAGTACTTC. Protein product: CASRRGLAHYYEQYF. The variable domain in full, completed from reference TRBV2 and TRBJ2-7, reads EPEVTQTPSHQVTQMGQEVILRCVPISNHLYFYWYRQILGQKVEFLVSFYNNEISEKSEIFDDQFSVERPDGSNFTLKIRSTKLEDSAMYFCASRRGLAHYYEQYFGPGTRLTVT.

The chain combines TRBV30 with TRBJ2-7; D call uncertain. The ends were cut back, 2 bases at V and 3 bases at J, with 11 bases in the middle. This CDR3 has 13 residues. In germline, CDR1 is GTSNPN, CDR2 SVGIG (reference sequence). The DNA for the CDR3 is TGTGCCTGGAGTCCAGGATACTTCTACGAGCAGTACTTC. Translated, it gives CAWSPGYFYEQYF.

The chain uses TRBV19 and TRBJ1-6, with D possibly matching TRBD1 (5 bases). Germline CDR1 reads LNHDA; CDR2 reads SQIVND (reference sequence). The germline V and J ends were trimmed by 4 bases and 0 bases, with 7 bases remaining between them. This CDR3 region has 15 residues. This chain's CDR3 is CASSTDSSYNSPLHF. As DNA, the CDR3 is TGTGCCAGTAGTACCGACAGCTCCTATAATTCACCCCTCCACTTT.

The count of this clone is one. As DNA, the CDR3 is TGTGCCAGTAGTATAAGAAACAGTGAAAATGAAAAACTGTTTTTT. Translated, it gives CASSIRNSENEKLFF. The chain carries TRBV19 and TRBJ1-4; the D is unclear. Germline CDR1 LNHDA, CDR2 SQIVND (reference sequence). CDR3 length: 15 residues. The V and J ends lost 2 bases and 5 bases respectively, with 12 bases between them. The entire variable domain, with the rest obtained from reference TRBV19 and TRBJ1-4, is as follows: DGGITQSPKYLFRKEGQNVTLSCEQNLNHDAMYWYRQDPGQGLRLIYYSQIVNDFQKGDIAEGYSVSREKKESFPLTVTSAQKNPTAFYLCASSIRNSENEKLFFGSGTQLSVL.

V gene TRBV7-2 combines with J gene TRBJ1-2, with D possibly TRBD1 on 5 matching bases. Per the germline V gene, CDR1 is SGHTA and CDR2 is FQGNSA. V lost 5 bases and J lost 6, with 22 bases in between. The CDR3 spans 16 residues. The CDR3 spells CASSPQWKGLVNGYTF. The CDR3 DNA follows: TGTGCCAGCAGCCCCCAATGGAAGGGACTAGTGAATGGCTACACCTTC.

This rearrangement joins TRBV6-6 to TRBJ2-1; 10 bases map to TRBD2. The CDR3 spans 15 residues. V was clipped by 5 bases and J by 4 bases; unmatched bases: 5. From germline, CDR1 is MNHNY and CDR2 SVGAGI (reference sequence). CDR3 sequence reads: CASSLGTSEYNEQFF. CDR3 nucleotides: TGTGCCAGCAGTCTCGGGACTAGCGAGTACAATGAGCAGTTCTTC.